A single sample gave rise to the 5 T cell receptor beta chains below, sequenced in a study of T cells in Graves' hyperthyroidism and ophthalmopathy. What was amplified from RNA transcripts were TCR beta CDR3 regions. When the TCR CDR3 underwent first-round RT-PCR, the HTBI primer set was used. TCRdb fed the multiplex PCR reads into MiXCR, producing one record per CDR3 protein. Here the sample spans 350,000 to 500,000 distinct CDR3 sequences, roughly an eighth being singletons. Source material: blood. The receptors were sampled from a woman aged 18-29 years with Graves' hyperthyroidism.

V usage is TRBV20-1 and J usage is TRBJ1-4, with 8 bases matching TRBD1. V shed 5 bases, J shed 3 bases, and the junction held 8 bases outside the gene matches. The CDR3 runs to 15 residues. Germline V gene sequence: CDR1 DFQATT, CDR2 SNEGSKA (reference sequence). CDR3 bases: TGCAGTGCTGGTCCAGGGGGCGCGGCTAATGAAAAACTGTTTTTT. The encoded protein is CSAGPGGAANEKLFF.

V and J are TRBV20-1 and TRBJ2-7, with 9 bases aligning to TRBD1. The V gene's germline CDR1 is DFQATT and CDR2 SNEGSKA (reference sequence). V lost 0 bases and J lost 4; bases outside the gene matches: 10. This CDR3 region has 16 residues. The CDR3 here is CSARDASGQGTYEQYF. CDR3 bases: TGCAGTGCTAGAGATGCGTCGGGACAGGGCACATACGAGCAGTACTTC.

The chain has TRBV4-2 and TRBJ2-1; D gene ambiguous. The CDR3 is 15 amino acids. Germline V gene sequence: CDR1 LGHNA, CDR2 YNFKEQ. Trimming shortened V by 0 bases and J by 3 bases, and 9 bases separated the two germline ends. Here the CDR3 DNA reads TGTGCCAGCAGCCAAGATATGGAATTCTACAATGAGCAGTTCTTC. Amino acids: CASSQDMEFYNEQFF.

This clonotype showed up many times. The rearrangement joins TRBV4-3 to TRBJ1-2; a weak D match, TRBD1 (6 bases). The CDR3 is 15 residues long. V shed 1 base and J shed 4 bases, with 13 bases lying between them. Germline V gene data show CDR1 as LGHNA and CDR2 as YSLEER. CDR3 nucleotide sequence: TGCGCCAGCAGCCAAGTCGGGGGGGCGGGCTATGGCTACACCTTC. This gives the protein CASSQVGGAGYGYTF.

This clonotype was seen repeatedly, ten times or more. The chain recombines TRBV5-5 with TRBJ2-7, with TRBD2 matching over 11 bases. CDR3 length: 16 residues. V trimming: 4 bases; J trimming: 6 bases; junction bases outside the gene matches: 12. CDR1 and CDR2 (germline): SGHKS, YYEKEE (reference sequence). This CDR3 reads CASSQTPGLAVTEQYF. The DNA of the CDR3 is TGTGCCAGCAGCCAGACACCGGGACTAGCGGTAACCGAGCAGTACTTC.